The TCR beta chain under discussion was sequenced for a study of vaccination and CD4 T cells after COVID-19. About the study: Collection of post-vaccine samples followed dose two by a median around 70 days, spanning a range of 14 to 241. SARS-CoV-2, HCoV-NL63, HCoV-OC43 and HCoV-229E supplied the overlapping spike peptides used to stimulate cells.

Specified time point: late sampling 161 to 241 days after vaccination in three convalescent patients. The treatment was: approximately 10-day PBMC culture with coronavirus spike peptide pools or control peptides (ViraFEST assay). Researchers used the Oncomine TCR Beta short-read assay to sequence DNA from cultured CD4+ T cells. A single record per CDR3 protein comes from TCRdb applying MiXCR to the PCR reads. The sample lists about 25,000 distinct CDR3 sequences, over 25% occurring once. Germline CDR1 is SGHNT and CDR2 is YYREEE (reference sequence). V lost 0 bases and J lost 4; bases outside the gene matches: 4. CDR3 length equals 15 residues. In regard to this clonotype: What it binds is not known.

V usage is TRBV5-4 and J usage is TRBJ2-1, with TRBD2 matching 7 bases. This receptor was identified in a human donor who had recovered from COVID-19. Sequences were derived from CD4+ T cells from blood, cultured in vitro, sampled about 7 months after SARS-CoV-2 vaccination. The CDR3 reads CASSLVLGGYNEQFF. As DNA, the CDR3 is TGTGCCAGCAGCTTGGTTCTCGGGGGGTACAATGAGCAGTTCTTC.